This entry describes one T cell receptor (beta chain). V was cut by 4 bases and J by 8 bases, with 21 bases left in between. Germline assignment: CDR1 GTSNPN and CDR2 SVGIG (reference sequence). CDR3 length equals 15 residues. These data belong to a study of TIL therapy for anti-PD-1-resistant metastatic lung cancer. Sequencing used immunoSEQ v3. Sequencing used immunoSEQ multiplex PCR; TCRdb keeps in-frame clones, though not all of them. Of roughly 58,000 clones in the sample, 75% to 90% were seen once. Time point denoted: pre-treatment sample, taken before nivolumab and TIL therapy. The V call is TRBV30, the J call TRBJ2-1; weak D call: TRBD2 (5 bases). The specimen comprised blood, sampled at baseline. This sequence originates from a person aged 25-85 years with non-small cell lung cancer. This CDR3 is CAWNRLGITGDEQFF. The CDR3, as DNA: TGTGCCTGGAACCGACTCGGGATTACCGGGGATGAGCAGTTCTTC.